A selection of T cell receptor beta chains follows, all from one sample in a study of response to subunit inactivated influenza vaccine. TCRdb called the RT-PCR reads again in MiXCR, with one record for every CDR3 protein. The table includes about half a million distinct CDR3 sequences, roughly 9.8% detected once. The sample was PBMCs from blood, taken about 6 weeks after vaccination. All receptors come from a man in his fifties who received an inactivated influenza vaccine. Both conserved end residues are part of each CDR3. D genes are given only for firm matches. Clone sizes are given selectively: once, few, many, or a class where the clone is expanded.

TRBJ1-4	TRBV4-3	many	NA	TGCGCCAGCAGCCAATCGGCGAGATTCGATGAAAAACTGTTTTTT	CASSQSARFDEKLFF
TRBJ1-2	TRBV5-1	few	TRBD1	TGCGCCAGCAGCTTGACGACAGGGGGCGCCATGAGGAACTATGGCTACACCTTC	CASSLTTGGAMRNYGYTF
TRBJ2-1	TRBV12-3/TRBV12-4	many	TRBD2	TGTGCCAGCAGGTCTCCGGGACTAGCGGGAGTTGGTGAGCAGTTCTTC	CASRSPGLAGVGEQFF
TRBJ2-7	TRBV12-3/TRBV12-4	NA	NA	TGTGCCAGCAGAATAAGGGCAGGACCCTACGAGCAGTACTTC	CASRIRAGPYEQYF
TRBJ2-7	TRBV20-1	many	TRBD2	TGCAGTGCTAGAGCCCTCGGGCGGGAGGTTACCTACGAGCAGTACTTC	CSARALGREVTYEQYF
TRBJ2-6	TRBV6-5	many	NA	TGTGCCAGCAGTTACTCGACATATGGGGCCAACGTCCTGACTTTC	CASSYSTYGANVLTF
TRBJ2-3	TRBV4-1	few	TRBD2	TGCGCCAGCAGCCATCTCAGGGCGGGACTAGCGGGCGACACAGATACGCAGTATTTT	CASSHLRAGLAGDTDTQYF
TRBJ2-1	TRBV12-3/TRBV12-4	many	NA	TGTGCCAGCAGCCCCCTCCAGTGGAATGAGCAGTTCTTC	CASSPLQWNEQFF
TRBJ1-1	TRBV12-3/TRBV12-4	NA	NA	TGTGCCAGCGGGTGGGGTTATGAAGCTTTCTTT	CASGWGYEAFF
TRBJ1-1	TRBV12-3/TRBV12-4	many	NA	TGTGCCAGCAGTCCCCGGCACGGAGGGACTGAAGCTTTCTTT	CASSPRHGGTEAFF
TRBJ2-1	TRBV20-1	NA	NA	TGCAGTGCTAGAGTTTTAGGTAGCGCCTCCTACAATGAGCAGTTCTTC	CSARVLGSASYNEQFF
TRBJ2-2	TRBV5-1	many	NA	TGCGCCAGCAGCTTGGCCGAGACGACCGGGGAGCTGTTTTTT	CASSLAETTGELFF
TRBJ2-3	TRBV6-5	NA	TRBD1	TGTGCCAGCAGTTACGATTGGGACAGGAGCACAGATACGCAGTATTTT	CASSYDWDRSTDTQYF
TRBJ2-1	TRBV6-1	NA	NA	TGTGCCAGCATCCCGCCAGCCGGGAGTTCTAATGAGCAGTTCTTC	CASIPPAGSSNEQFF
TRBJ2-5	TRBV12-3/TRBV12-4	few	TRBD1	TGTGCCAGCAGTTCTAACACAGGGGGCGCGGAGACCCAGTACTTC	CASSSNTGGAETQYF
TRBJ2-7	TRBV7-2	many	TRBD2	TGTGCCAGCAGGGAGCGGGAGGAAAGCTACGAGCAGTACTTC	CASREREESYEQYF
TRBJ2-3	TRBV7-2	many	NA	TGTGCCAGCAGCTCCATACTCCCGCATCAGTATTTT	CASSSILPHQYF
TRBJ2-7	TRBV4-1	NA	NA	TGCGCCAGCAGCCAAGAGGGGGCAGGGGGGAAGCAGTACTTC	CASSQEGAGGKQYF
TRBJ2-7	TRBV20-1	few	TRBD2	TGCAGTGCTAGTGCGGGAGGTTACGAGCAGTACTTC	CSASAGGYEQYF
TRBJ2-7	TRBV12-3/TRBV12-4	many	TRBD1	TGTGCCAGCACCAGGGGGCTATTTCCCTACGAGCAGTACTTC	CASTRGLFPYEQYF
TRBJ2-3	TRBV9	few	NA	TGTGCCAGCAGCGTAGTGGGCGGTTGGGCTACGCAGTATTTT	CASSVVGGWATQYF
TRBJ2-5	TRBV6-5	few	NA	TGTGCCAGCAGTTCCGCGCAGGGTGGCATGGAGACCCAGTACTTC	CASSSAQGGMETQYF
TRBJ2-3	TRBV24-1	NA	TRBD2	TGTGCCACCCTTGAATCCCTAGCGGGGGACTCTAGCACAGATACGCAGTATTTT	CATLESLAGDSSTDTQYF
TRBJ2-1	TRBV6-6	few	NA	TGTGCCAGCAGTTACGCCCTGGATGAGCAGTTCTTC	CASSYALDEQFF
TRBJ1-1	TRBV10-3	many	NA	TGTGCCATCAGTGATCGGACCTACACTGAAGCTTTCTTT	CAISDRTYTEAFF
TRBJ2-1	TRBV6-2/TRBV6-3	few	NA	TGTGCCAGCAGTTACGGTTGGGGAACAGCCGGCAATGAGCAGTTCTTC	CASSYGWGTAGNEQFF
TRBJ1-2	TRBV12-3/TRBV12-4	NA	NA	TGTGCCAGCAGTTGGGGGGGCGATGGCTACACCTTC	CASSWGGDGYTF
TRBJ1-2	TRBV29-1	many	TRBD1	TGCAGCGCTGGGACAGACAACTATGGCTACACCTTC	CSAGTDNYGYTF
TRBJ2-7	TRBV20-1	NA	TRBD2	TGCAGTGCTAGAGACCTTAGCGGGAGCGAGTACGAGCAGTACTTC	CSARDLSGSEYEQYF
TRBJ2-1	TRBV6-2/TRBV6-3	NA	NA	TGTGCCAGCAGAGTAACCGGGTCCCTTGGGGAGCAGTTCTTC	CASRVTGSLGEQFF
TRBJ2-5	TRBV4-3	NA	NA	TGCGCCAGCAGCCAAGATCGGGCAGGAGGCCAAGAGACCCAGTACTTC	CASSQDRAGGQETQYF
TRBJ2-1	TRBV7-9	NA	NA	TGTGCCAGCAGCCACAGAGCTATCAGCTCCTACAATGAGCAGATCTTC	CASSHRAISSYNEQIF
TRBJ2-5	TRBV5-6	few	NA	TGTGCCAGCAGCTCGGGGGCCGCGTGGACCCAGTACTTC	CASSSGAAWTQYF
TRBJ2-1	TRBV29-1	few	NA	TGCAGCGTTCAAGGGGGTAGCTCCTACAATGAGCAGTTCTTC	CSVQGGSSYNEQFF
TRBJ1-1	TRBV29-1	many	NA	TGCAGCGTTGGGAAGGGCACTGAAGCTTTCTTT	CSVGKGTEAFF